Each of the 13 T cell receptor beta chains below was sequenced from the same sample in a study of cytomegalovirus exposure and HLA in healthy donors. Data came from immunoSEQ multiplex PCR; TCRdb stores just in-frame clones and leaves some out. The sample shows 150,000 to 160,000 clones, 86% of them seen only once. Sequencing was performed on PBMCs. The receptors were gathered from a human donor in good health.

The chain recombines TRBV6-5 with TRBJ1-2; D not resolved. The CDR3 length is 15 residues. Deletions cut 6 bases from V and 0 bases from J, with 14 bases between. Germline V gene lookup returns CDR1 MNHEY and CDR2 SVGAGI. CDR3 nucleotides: TGTGCCAGCAGATCCAACTGGGCCACTAACTATGGCTACACCTTC. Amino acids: CASRSNWATNYGYTF.

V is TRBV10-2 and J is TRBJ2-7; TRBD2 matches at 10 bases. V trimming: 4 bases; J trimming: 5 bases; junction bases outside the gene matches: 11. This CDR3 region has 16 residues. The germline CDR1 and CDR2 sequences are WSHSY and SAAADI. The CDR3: CASSGTSGTDADEQYF. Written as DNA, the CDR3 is TGCGCCAGCAGTGGGACTAGCGGAACCGATGCCGACGAGCAGTACTTC.

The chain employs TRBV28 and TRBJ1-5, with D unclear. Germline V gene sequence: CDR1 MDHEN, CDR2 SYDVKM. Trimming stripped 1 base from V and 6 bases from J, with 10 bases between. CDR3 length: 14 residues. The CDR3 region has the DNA TGTGCCAGCAGTTTATTGAAGGAGGGTCAGCCCCAGCATTTT. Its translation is CASSLLKEGQPQHF.

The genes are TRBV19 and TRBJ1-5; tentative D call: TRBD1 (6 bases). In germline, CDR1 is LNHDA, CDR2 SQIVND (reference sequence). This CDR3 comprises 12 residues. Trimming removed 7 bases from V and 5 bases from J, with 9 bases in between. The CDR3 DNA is TGTGCCAGTACGGACAGCCATCAGCCCCAGCATTTT. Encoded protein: CASTDSHQPQHF.

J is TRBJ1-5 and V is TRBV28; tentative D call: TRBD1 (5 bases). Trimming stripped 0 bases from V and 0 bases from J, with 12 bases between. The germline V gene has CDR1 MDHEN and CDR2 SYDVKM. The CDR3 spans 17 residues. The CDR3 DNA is TGTGCCAGCAGTTTATGGCCCCCAGGGAATAGCAATCAGCCCCAGCATTTT. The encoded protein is CASSLWPPGNSNQPQHF.

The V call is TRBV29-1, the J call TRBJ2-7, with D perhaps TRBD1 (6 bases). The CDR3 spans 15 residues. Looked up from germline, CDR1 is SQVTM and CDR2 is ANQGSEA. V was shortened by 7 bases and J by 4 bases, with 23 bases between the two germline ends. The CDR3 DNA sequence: TGCAGCGCCCGAACCCAGCTAGAACAGGGATACGAGCAGTACTTC. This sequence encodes CSARTQLEQGYEQYF.

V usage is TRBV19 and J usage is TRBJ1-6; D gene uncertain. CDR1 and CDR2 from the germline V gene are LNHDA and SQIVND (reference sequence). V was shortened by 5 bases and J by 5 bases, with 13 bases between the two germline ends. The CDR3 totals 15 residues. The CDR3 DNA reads TGTGCCAGTAGTGTACAAGTCACCAATAATTCACCCCTCCACTTT. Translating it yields CASSVQVTNNSPLHF.

Here the CDR3 DNA reads TGCAGCGTTGGGAGCGGGGGTATACTTACAGATACGCAGTATTTT. Its protein product is CSVGSGGILTDTQYF. The rearrangement joins TRBV29-1 to TRBJ2-3; 8 bases line up with TRBD2. The V segment lost 4 bases and the J segment 3 bases; nucleotides outside the gene matches: 9. The CDR3 consists of 15 residues. CDR1 is SQVTM and CDR2 is ANQGSEA in the germline V gene.

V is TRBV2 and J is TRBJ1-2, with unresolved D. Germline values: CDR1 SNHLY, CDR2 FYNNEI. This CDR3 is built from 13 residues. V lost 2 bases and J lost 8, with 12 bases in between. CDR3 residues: CASSESAPSGYTF. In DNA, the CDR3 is TGTGCCAGCAGTGAAAGCGCACCTTCGGGCTACACCTTC.

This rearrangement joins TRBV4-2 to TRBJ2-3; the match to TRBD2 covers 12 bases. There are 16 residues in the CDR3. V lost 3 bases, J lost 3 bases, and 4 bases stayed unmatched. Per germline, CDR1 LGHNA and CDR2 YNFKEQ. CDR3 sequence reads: CASSQTSGSETDTQYF. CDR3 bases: TGTGCCAGCAGCCAGACTAGCGGGAGCGAAACAGATACGCAGTATTTT.

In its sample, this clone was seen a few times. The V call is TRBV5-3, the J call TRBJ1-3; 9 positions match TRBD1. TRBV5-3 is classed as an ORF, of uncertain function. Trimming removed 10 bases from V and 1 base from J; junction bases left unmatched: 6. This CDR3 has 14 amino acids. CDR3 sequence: CAETGGMSGNTIYF. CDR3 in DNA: TGTGCCGAGACAGGGGGAATGTCTGGAAACACCATATATTTT.

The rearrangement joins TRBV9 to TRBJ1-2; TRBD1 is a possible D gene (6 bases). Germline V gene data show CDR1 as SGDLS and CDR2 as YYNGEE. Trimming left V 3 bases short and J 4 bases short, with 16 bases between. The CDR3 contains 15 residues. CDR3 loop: CASSARDTNLYGYTF. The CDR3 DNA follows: TGTGCCAGCAGCGCCCGGGACACAAACCTCTATGGCTACACCTTC.

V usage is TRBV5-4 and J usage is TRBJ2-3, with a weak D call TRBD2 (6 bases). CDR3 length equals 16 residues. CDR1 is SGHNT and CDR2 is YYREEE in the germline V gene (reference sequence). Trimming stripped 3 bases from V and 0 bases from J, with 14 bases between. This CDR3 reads CASSWAWRGSTDTQYF. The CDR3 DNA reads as TGTGCCAGCAGCTGGGCTTGGCGGGGCAGCACAGATACGCAGTATTTT.